This TCR beta chain was identified during a study of T cell responses to AZD1222 COVID-19 vaccine. As to this clone: No antigen is known for it.

The repertoire was sequenced with immunoSEQ multiplex PCR; TCRdb's copy has only in-frame clones and lacks some. The sample holds approximately 150,000 clones; around 90% are singletons and the top ten take 1.5% to 2%. Points from the study as a whole: Possibly, clonal diversity was underestimated; donors were largely white British and included more females. Epitopes outside B.1.351 and B.1.1.7 mutated regions reportedly drew nearly half of spike TCRs.

From germline, CDR1 is LGHNA and CDR2 YSLEER. CDR3 length equals 15 residues. V lost 3 bases and J lost 5, with 17 bases in between. The specimen comprised peripheral blood, sampled on day 0 of AZD1222 vaccination. This TCR was recovered from an adult in good health. The chain has TRBV4-3 and TRBJ2-7; D is perhaps TRBD1 or TRBD2 (5 bases each). The CDR3 is CASSQWDGSGHEQYF. The CDR3 DNA reads as TGCGCCAGCAGCCAGTGGGACGGATCTGGCCACGAGCAGTACTTC.